These 6 T cell receptor beta chains came from one sample sequenced in a study of T cell responses to AZD1222 COVID-19 vaccine. Some clones are missing from TCRdb's copy, which holds only in-frame ones; the method was immunoSEQ multiplex PCR. Here the sample spans approximately 200,000 clones, about 95% being singletons. Here the sequenced sample was peripheral blood, taken 28 days after the second dose of the MenACWY control vaccine. Source of these receptors: an adult who received the MenACWY meningococcal vaccine as a control.

The CDR3 reads CASSYLGQGSDTQYF. The DNA of the CDR3 is TGTGCCAGCAGTTACCTGGGACAGGGCTCAGATACGCAGTATTTT. The chain links TRBV6-5 to TRBJ2-3; 9 bases map to TRBD1. The V gene's germline CDR1 is MNHEY and CDR2 SVGAGI. This CDR3 contains 15 residues. Trimming cost V 2 bases and J 4 bases; bases outside gene matches: 4.

The J gene is TRBJ2-7, the V gene TRBV19; 7 bases agree with TRBD1. Germline CDR1 LNHDA, CDR2 SQIVND (reference sequence). The V segment lost 6 bases and the J segment 5 bases; nucleotides outside the gene matches: 16. CDR3 length equals 16 residues. CDR3 in DNA: TGTGCCAGTAGGAATCTTCTAGGGGGCGTGAGGAACGAGCAGTACTTC. This gives the protein CASRNLLGGVRNEQYF.

The chain joins TRBV9 to TRBJ1-1, with D perhaps TRBD1 (5 bases). The length of the CDR3 is 15 residues. V was pared by 0 bases and J by 1 base, with 10 bases between. Germline V gene data show CDR1 as SGDLS and CDR2 as YYNGEE. CDR3 nucleotides: TGTGCCAGCAGCGTAGGGGGAGGGACGAACACTGAAGCTTTCTTT. As protein: CASSVGGGTNTEAFF. Drawing the rest from reference TRBV9 and TRBJ1-1, the complete variable domain is DSGVTQTPKHLITATGQRVTLRCSPRSGDLSVYWYQQSLDQGLQFLIQYYNGEERAKGNILERFSAQQFPDLHSELNLSSLELGDSALYFCASSVGGGTNTEAFFGQGTRLTVV.

V usage is TRBV7-9 and J usage is TRBJ1-1, with 11 positions matching TRBD1. Germline CDR1 and CDR2: SEHNR and FQNEAQ (reference sequence). The CDR3 is 15 amino acids. The V gene end was trimmed by 4 bases and the J gene end by 4 bases; junction bases not matched to a gene: 5. For the CDR3, the DNA is TGTGCCAGCAGCTCGGACAGGGGGCCCCGCACTGAAGCTTTCTTT. Translating gives CASSSDRGPRTEAFF.

The genes are TRBV9 and TRBJ2-2; D unresolved. Germline CDR1 SGDLS, CDR2 YYNGEE. The CDR3 is 14 residues long. Trimming cost V 0 bases and J 6 bases, with 9 bases left between them. The CDR3 bases are TGTGCCAGCAGCGTAGGCCTAAACTCCGGGGAGCTGTTTTTT. Protein: CASSVGLNSGELFF. The entire variable domain, with the rest obtained from reference TRBV9 and TRBJ2-2, is as follows: DSGVTQTPKHLITATGQRVTLRCSPRSGDLSVYWYQQSLDQGLQFLIQYYNGEERAKGNILERFSAQQFPDLHSELNLSSLELGDSALYFCASSVGLNSGELFFGEGSRLTVL.

This chain connects TRBV5-8 to TRBJ1-2; unclear D gene. The V and J ends lost 0 bases and 5 bases respectively, with 5 bases between them. Germline CDR1 SGHTS, CDR2 YDEGEE. The CDR3 is made up of 12 amino acids. Here the CDR3 reads CASSLEGYGYTF. CDR3 nucleotides: TGTGCCAGCAGCTTGGAGGGATATGGCTACACCTTC.